Each of the 31 T cell receptor beta chains below was sequenced from the same sample in a study of T-cell reconstitution after alpha-beta-depleted transplantation in children. The library targeted TCRbeta and was prepared with unique molecular identifiers. TCRdb used MiXCR to reprocess the PCR reads, holding one entry per CDR3 protein. This table holds 70,000 or so distinct CDR3 sequences, approximately 10% found once. Sequenced here: PBMCs, sampled before TCRalphabeta/CD19-depleted stem cell transplant. The receptors derive from a boy younger than 18 with acute myeloid leukemia, due to receive a stem cell transplant.

This clonotype was found many times. The chain links TRBV10-3 to TRBJ2-3; D is unresolved. Trimming pared 4 bases from V and 0 bases from J, leaving 11 bases between. Germline CDR1 is ENHRY and CDR2 is SYGVKD. This CDR3 contains 15 residues. The CDR3 loop reads CAISGSTRSTDTQYF. The CDR3 DNA follows: TGTGCCATCAGTGGATCGACCCGAAGCACAGATACGCAGTATTTT.

This clonotype was seen a single time. The genes are TRBV12-3 or TRBV12-4 and TRBJ1-2; no clear D gene. CDR3 length equals 16 residues. Trimming stripped 4 bases from V and 0 bases from J, with 15 bases between. In nucleotides, the CDR3 is TGTGCCAGCAGTTCCCTATGGTCCTTAGCTAACTATGGCTACACCTTC. Encoded protein: CASSSLWSLANYGYTF.

This clonotype was counted at least ten times. The gene calls are TRBV7-6 and TRBJ1-1, with a weak D call TRBD1 (6 bases). CDR3 length: 14 amino acids. Germline lookup yields CDR1 SGHVS and CDR2 FNYEAQ. V was clipped by 4 bases and J by 5 bases, with 14 bases between them. In DNA, the CDR3 is TGTGCCAGCAGCTCTTTGGGGGGCTCTACTGAAGCTTTCTTT. Amino acids: CASSSLGGSTEAFF.

This clonotype was seen repeatedly, ten times or more. V and J are TRBV5-1 and TRBJ2-1, with 9 bases identical to TRBD2. J lost 2 bases, V lost 0 bases, and 3 bases had no gene match. The CDR3 contains 16 residues. Germline CDR1 SGHRS, CDR2 YFSETQ. The CDR3 loop reads CASSLVSGRTYNEQFF. CDR3 DNA sequence: TGCGCCAGCAGCTTGGTAAGCGGGAGGACCTACAATGAGCAGTTCTTC.

In its sample, this clonotype was seen many times. The gene calls are TRBV5-6 and TRBJ1-2, with TRBD1 matching 8 bases. This CDR3 has 14 residues. V shed 5 bases, J shed 0 bases, and the junction held 3 bases outside the gene matches. Germline V gene lookup returns CDR1 SGHDT and CDR2 YYEEEE. Written as DNA, the CDR3 is TGTGCCAGCAGAAAGGACAGGGCTAACTATGGCTACACCTTC. Translated: CASRKDRANYGYTF.

This clonotype was detected many times. The chain links TRBV5-6 to TRBJ2-7, with D unclear. Germline loops: CDR1 SGHDT, CDR2 YYEEEE. V was pared by 5 bases and J by 4 bases, with 13 bases between. The CDR3 is 13 amino acids. The CDR3 loop is CASSTPGAYEQYV. CDR3 in DNA: TGTGCCAGCAGTACTCCCGGCGCGTACGAGCAGTACGTC.

This clonotype was found many times. The V and J genes are TRBV27 and TRBJ2-6; D gene unclear. The V gene lost 2 bases and the J gene lost 0 bases, with 2 bases spanning the gap. Germline values: CDR1 MNHEY, CDR2 SMNVEV (reference sequence). The CDR3 has 14 amino acids. The CDR3 reads CASSLTSGANVLTF. CDR3 nucleotides: TGTGCCAGCAGTTTAACCTCTGGGGCCAACGTCCTGACTTTC.

This clonotype was recorded at least ten times. V gene TRBV4-3 combines with J gene TRBJ1-6, with D hard to call. Germline CDR1 LGHNA, CDR2 YSLEER. V gave up 1 base and J gave up 7 bases, with 5 bases separating them. The CDR3 is 13 residues long. The CDR3 protein is CASSQVANSPLHF. The DNA of the CDR3 is TGCGCCAGCAGCCAAGTTGCCAATTCACCCCTCCACTTT.

This clonotype was detected many times. This chain links TRBV25-1 with TRBJ2-3; perhaps TRBD2 as D (5 bases). The CDR3 length is 14 residues. The V gene's germline CDR1 is MGHDK and CDR2 SYGVNS. V was pared by 3 bases and J by 3 bases, with 10 bases between. CDR3 protein: CASSDPSWTDTQYF. DNA for the CDR3: TGTGCCAGCAGTGATCCTAGCTGGACAGATACGCAGTATTTT.

This clonotype was seen a handful of times. This sequence joins TRBV19 and TRBJ2-6; D may be TRBD1 (5 bases). The CDR3 spans 19 residues. Germline-derived CDR1 and CDR2 are LNHDA and SQIVND (reference sequence). The V and J ends lost 5 bases and 0 bases respectively, with 20 bases between them. The CDR3 sequence: CASSSTGYGALSGANVLTF. CDR3 bases: TGTGCCAGTAGTTCTACAGGTTATGGAGCCCTCTCTGGGGCCAACGTCCTGACTTTC.

The table lists this clonotype with many counts. V usage is TRBV27 and J usage is TRBJ1-2; D not certain. The CDR3 is 14 amino acids. V was clipped by 0 bases and J by 0 bases, with 5 bases between them. CDR1 is MNHEY and CDR2 is SMNVEV in the germline V gene (reference sequence). The CDR3 spells CASSLSGSNYGYTF. CDR3 bases: TGTGCCAGCAGTTTATCGGGGTCTAACTATGGCTACACCTTC.

This clonotype was seen many times. The genes are TRBV7-8 and TRBJ2-7; D call uncertain. This CDR3 has 16 residues. The V gene's germline CDR1 is SGHVS and CDR2 FQNEAQ. V was shortened by 5 bases and J by 6 bases, with 23 bases between the two germline ends. The CDR3 region is CASSPVAGYISVEQYF. The CDR3, as DNA: TGTGCCAGCAGCCCCGTGGCCGGGTACATTAGTGTCGAGCAGTACTTC.

This clonotype was seen many times. The V call is TRBV7-2, the J call TRBJ2-1; 8 bases line up with TRBD2. CDR3 length equals 16 residues. The germline V gene has CDR1 SGHTA and CDR2 FQGNSA. V gave up 0 bases and J gave up 4 bases; unmatched junction bases: 5. The CDR3 protein is CASSLAGGRPYNEQFF. DNA of the CDR3: TGTGCCAGCAGCTTAGCGGGCGGGAGGCCTTACAATGAGCAGTTCTTC.

This clonotype appeared many times. This chain connects TRBV3-1 to TRBJ2-1; 7 bases are a match to TRBD2. J lost 3 bases, V lost 2 bases, and 7 bases had no gene match. The CDR3 length is 16 residues. The V gene's germline CDR1 is LGHDT and CDR2 YNNKEL (reference sequence). The CDR3 protein is CASSQHPTSSYNEQFF. As DNA, the CDR3 is TGTGCCAGCAGCCAACACCCGACTAGCAGCTACAATGAGCAGTTCTTC.

Ten or more counts support this clonotype. This chain connects TRBV28 to TRBJ1-5; D uncertain. V was pared by 7 bases and J by 3 bases, with 16 bases between. This CDR3 comprises 15 residues. Germline V gives CDR1 MDHEN, CDR2 SYDVKM. The CDR3 DNA reads TGTGCCAGCATTGGGCCAACCGTCTTCAATCAGCCCCAGCATTTT. Its protein product is CASIGPTVFNQPQHF. Based on the CDR3 plus reference TRBV28 and TRBJ1-5, the full variable domain is DVKVTQSSRYLVKRTGEKVFLECVQDMDHENMFWYRQDPGLGLRLIYFSYDVKMKEKGDIPEGYSVSREKKERFSLILESASTNQTSMYLCASIGPTVFNQPQHFGDGTRLSIL.

The rearrangement uses TRBV12-3 or TRBV12-4 and TRBJ2-2; D gene uncertain. The CDR3 contains 12 residues. V was trimmed by 3 bases and J by 9 bases, leaving 8 bases between them. The CDR3 protein is CASSFGLRELFF. The CDR3 coding sequence is TGTGCCAGCAGTTTCGGGCTAAGGGAGCTGTTTTTT.

In its sample, this clonotype was seen many times. V and J are TRBV4-3 and TRBJ1-2; 10 positions match TRBD1. Germline CDR1 and CDR2: LGHNA and YSLEER. V lost 4 bases and J lost 3; bases outside the gene matches: 5. CDR3 length: 15 amino acids. The CDR3 loop is CASSRMDRGDYGYTF. The CDR3 nucleotides are TGCGCCAGCAGCCGGATGGACAGGGGGGACTATGGCTACACCTTC.

CDR3 sequence: CATSDLPPDTQYF. The CDR3 DNA follows: TGTGCCACCAGTGATTTACCCCCTGATACGCAGTATTTT. This rearrangement joins TRBV24-1 to TRBJ2-3; D not certain. CDR1 is KGHDR and CDR2 is SFDVKD in the germline V gene. This CDR3 has 13 residues. V was shortened by 1 base and J by 6 bases, with 7 bases between the two germline ends.

This clonotype was seen ten or more times. This chain uses TRBV12-3 or TRBV12-4 with TRBJ1-1, with TRBD1 as a possible D gene (5 bases). The V gene lost 5 bases and the J gene lost 1 base, with 14 bases spanning the gap. The CDR3 has 15 amino acids. The CDR3: CASSPPGTANTEAFF. DNA for the CDR3: TGTGCCAGCAGTCCGCCCGGGACGGCGAACACTGAAGCTTTCTTT.

This clonotype has ten or more counts. The chain carries TRBV5-1 and TRBJ2-5, with 9 positions matching TRBD2. This CDR3 spans 17 amino acids. Germline-derived CDR1 and CDR2 are SGHRS and YFSETQ. J was trimmed by 4 bases and V by 0 bases; bases with no gene match: 10. As DNA, the CDR3 is TGCGCCAGCAGCTTGGGATCTAGCGGGGAAACAGGAGAGACCCAGTACTTC. Protein sequence: CASSLGSSGETGETQYF.

This clonotype was observed many times. The rearrangement links TRBV12-3 or TRBV12-4 to TRBJ1-5, with D perhaps matching TRBD1 (6 bases). Trimming cost V 2 bases and J 3 bases, with 11 bases left between them. The CDR3 consists of 15 residues. Here the CDR3 DNA reads TGTGCCAGCAGTTTATCGTCAGGGGACAATCAGCCCCAGCATTTT. Translating it yields CASSLSSGDNQPQHF.

In this sample, this clonotype turned up many times. This chain joins TRBV5-1 and TRBJ2-7; 12 positions agree with TRBD2. The CDR3 has 15 amino acids. The junction had 7 bases not matched to a gene; V was cut back by 4 bases and J by 5 bases. The germline V gene has CDR1 SGHRS and CDR2 YFSETQ. The CDR3 DNA follows: TGCGCCAGCAGCGCCCTAGCGGGAGGGCCCAACGAGCAGTACTTC. Its translation is CASSALAGGPNEQYF.

The chain is built from TRBV11-3 and TRBJ2-3; 11 nucleotides match TRBD2. With 3 bases clipped from V and 3 bases from J, the junction kept 2 bases outside the gene matches. CDR3 length: 15 residues. Germline CDR1 reads SGHNT; CDR2 reads YENEEA. DNA of the CDR3: TGTGCCAGCAGCTTTAGCGGGGGGGCAACAGATACGCAGTATTTT. Its protein product is CASSFSGGATDTQYF.

This clonotype was recorded many times. The V and J genes are TRBV7-9 and TRBJ2-2; maybe TRBD1 (6 bases). CDR3 size: 16 residues. V lost 3 bases to trimming and J lost 5 bases, with 16 bases between them. Germline CDR1 SEHNR, CDR2 FQNEAQ (reference sequence). The CDR3 sequence is CASSFIGTRLTGELFF. CDR3 DNA: TGTGCCAGCAGCTTTATCGGGACAAGGTTGACCGGGGAGCTGTTTTTT.

This clonotype was counted at least ten times. The CDR3 region is CASSRNRESYEQYF. The CDR3 coding sequence is TGTGCCAGCAGCCGCAACAGGGAATCCTACGAGCAGTACTTC. The chain couples TRBV3-1 to TRBJ2-7, with a possible D match to TRBD1 (6 bases). CDR3 size: 14 residues. Germline CDR1 and CDR2: LGHDT and YNNKEL (reference sequence). V lost 4 bases and J 1 base, leaving 11 bases between the germline ends.

In its sample, this clonotype was seen many times. This chain joins TRBV9 and TRBJ2-3, with D perhaps assigned TRBD1 or TRBD2 (5 bases each). V was shortened by 3 bases and J by 3 bases, with 17 bases between the two germline ends. CDR3 length: 16 residues. CDR1 is SGDLS and CDR2 is YYNGEE in the germline V gene. This chain's CDR3 is CASSAGTRERTDTQYF. The CDR3, as DNA: TGTGCCAGCAGCGCCGGGACGAGGGAACGGACAGATACGCAGTATTTT.

This chain uses TRBV20-1 with TRBJ2-7; 12 bases agree with TRBD2. From germline, CDR1 is DFQATT and CDR2 SNEGSKA (reference sequence). The CDR3 consists of 16 residues. J was trimmed by 4 bases and V by 0 bases; bases with no gene match: 7. The CDR3 nucleotides are TGCAGTGCTAGAGATCCCTCTAGCGGGAGGGTATACGAGCAGTACTTC. This translates into CSARDPSSGRVYEQYF.

This clonotype showed up many times. The chain links TRBV10-3 to TRBJ2-5, with a possible D match to TRBD2 (5 bases). V dropped 0 bases and J dropped 4 bases, with 9 bases sitting between them. CDR3 size: 14 residues. Germline CDR1 and CDR2: ENHRY and SYGVKD. This CDR3 is CAISESSAIETQYF. CDR3 DNA: TGTGCCATCAGTGAGTCTAGCGCTATAGAGACCCAGTACTTC.

This clonotype was seen at least ten times. V usage is TRBV28 and J usage is TRBJ1-6; 7 bases fit TRBD1. Per the germline V gene, CDR1 is MDHEN and CDR2 is SYDVKM. The CDR3 runs 14 residues. With V trimmed by 7 bases and J by 9 bases, 9 bases remained unmatched. CDR3: CASNPGQGVSPLHF. The CDR3 DNA reads as TGTGCCAGCAATCCGGGGCAGGGGGTTTCACCCCTCCACTTT. Full variable domain (rest looked up from reference TRBV28 and TRBJ1-6): DVKVTQSSRYLVKRTGEKVFLECVQDMDHENMFWYRQDPGLGLRLIYFSYDVKMKEKGDIPEGYSVSREKKERFSLILESASTNQTSMYLCASNPGQGVSPLHFGNGTRLTVT.

This clonotype has a count of ten or more. The chain employs TRBV7-3 and TRBJ2-1, with 9 nucleotides matching TRBD2. Germline trimming cut 3 bases from V and 7 bases from J; bases unmatched to any gene: 10. Germline CDR1 is SGHTA and CDR2 is FQGTGA. There are 16 residues in the CDR3. In DNA form, the CDR3 reads TGTGCCAGCAGCTTTTACTCCGGGACTAGCAAGAATGAGCAGTTCTTC. Translating gives CASSFYSGTSKNEQFF.

This clonotype occurred many times. This chain links TRBV7-2 with TRBJ2-5; no definite D call. Germline V gene sequence: CDR1 SGHTA, CDR2 FQGNSA. The germline V and J ends were trimmed by 5 bases and 1 base, with 14 bases remaining between them. This CDR3 comprises 15 residues. In DNA, the CDR3 is TGTGCCAGCAGCGTCACCTTAGCAGCCCAAGAGACCCAGTACTTC. Translated: CASSVTLAAQETQYF. Combining the CDR3 with reference TRBV7-2 and TRBJ2-5 gives the whole variable domain GAGVSQSPSNKVTEKGKDVELRCDPISGHTALYWYRQSLGQGLEFLIYFQGNSAPDKSGLPSDRFSAERTGGSVSTLTIQRTQQEDSAVYLCASSVTLAAQETQYFGPGTRLLVL.